This entry concerns a single TCR beta chain. Its specificity is unknown. This sample is part of a study of OX40 agonist ivuxolimab in advanced cancers. Profiled with immunoSEQ multiplex PCR; TCRdb holds only in-frame clones, not every one. In the table there are about 16,000 clones, 70% to 90% of which are singletons. Germline values: CDR1 LNHDA, CDR2 SQIVND (reference sequence). The CDR3 length is 15 residues. Trimming stripped 3 bases from V and 5 bases from J, with 16 bases between. Study-level points and caveats: There were also nonresponders showing low normalized T-cell clonal expansion.

Sequenced material: CD4+ or CD8+ T cells sorted from blood, taken in a trial of the OX40 agonist ivuxolimab. This sequence joins TRBV19 and TRBJ2-5; the D call may be TRBD1 or TRBD2 (6 bases each). This sequence was found in an adult with an advanced solid tumor such as melanoma, head and neck, liver or kidney cancer. This CDR3 reads CASSMPTGAGETQYF. The CDR3 nucleotides read TGTGCCAGTAGTATGCCTACGGGGGCTGGGGAGACCCAGTACTTC.